The entry that follows covers one T cell receptor beta chain sequence. The sample originates from a study of identifying expanded T cells in peripheral blood. Generated by immunoSEQ multiplex PCR, the TCRdb table keeps only in-frame clones and is missing some. The sample gives approximately 120,000 clones, approximately 80% of which show up once; roughly 3.3% is in the top ten. The CDR3 runs 13 residues. V dropped 4 bases and J dropped 7 bases, with 14 bases sitting between them. Germline V gene data show CDR1 as MDHEN and CDR2 as SYDVKM. The chain recombines TRBV28 with TRBJ2-7, with D unclear. The TCR was taken from a person aged 18 to 69 in good health. What was sequenced was blood. The CDR3 DNA follows: TGTGCCAGCAGTTCGCCCATGAGGCTTGAGCAGTACTTC. Encoded protein: CASSSPMRLEQYF.